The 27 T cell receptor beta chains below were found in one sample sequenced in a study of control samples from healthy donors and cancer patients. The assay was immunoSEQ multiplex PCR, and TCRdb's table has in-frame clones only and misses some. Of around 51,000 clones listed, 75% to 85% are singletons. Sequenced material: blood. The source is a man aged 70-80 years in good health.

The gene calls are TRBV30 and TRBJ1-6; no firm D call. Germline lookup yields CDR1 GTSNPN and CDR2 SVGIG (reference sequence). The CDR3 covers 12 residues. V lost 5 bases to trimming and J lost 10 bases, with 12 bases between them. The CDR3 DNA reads TGTGCCTGGGGACGATCTCCCTCACCCCTCCACTTT. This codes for CAWGRSPSPLHF.

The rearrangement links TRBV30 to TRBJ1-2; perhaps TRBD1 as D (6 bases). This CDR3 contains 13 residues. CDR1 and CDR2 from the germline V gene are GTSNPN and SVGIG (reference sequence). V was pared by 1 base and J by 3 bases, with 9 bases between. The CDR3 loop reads CAWSEGTYYGYTF. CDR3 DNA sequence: TGTGCCTGGAGTGAGGGGACATACTATGGCTACACCTTC.

In nucleotides, the CDR3 is TGTGCCAGCAGTCCAAGTCCAACGGGACAGAACTATGGCTACACCTTC. Protein: CASSPSPTGQNYGYTF. V and J are TRBV2 and TRBJ1-2, with 7 bases matching TRBD1. This CDR3 comprises 16 residues. Losses at the gene ends were 5 bases for V and 2 bases for J; bases not matched to a gene: 11. Germline CDR1 reads SNHLY; CDR2 reads FYNNEI.

CDR3 loop: CASSGPSGRETQYF. For the CDR3, the DNA is TGCGCCAGCAGCGGACCTAGCGGGAGAGAGACCCAGTACTTC. The chain links TRBV5-1 to TRBJ2-5; 10 positions agree with TRBD2. The CDR3 consists of 14 residues. Germline assignment: CDR1 SGHRS and CDR2 YFSETQ. After removal of 4 bases from V and 4 bases from J, the junction contained 4 bases not matched to a gene. The full variable domain, rest sourced from reference TRBV5-1 and TRBJ2-5, is KAGVTQTPRYLIKTRGQQVTLSCSPISGHRSVSWYQQTPGQGLQFLFEYFSETQRNKGNFPGRFSGRQFSNSRSEMNVSTLELGDSALYLCASSGPSGRETQYFGPGTRLLVL.

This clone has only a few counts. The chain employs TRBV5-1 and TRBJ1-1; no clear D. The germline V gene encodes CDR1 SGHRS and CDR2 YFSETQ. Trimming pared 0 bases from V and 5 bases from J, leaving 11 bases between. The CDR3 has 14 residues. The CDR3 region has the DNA TGCGCCAGCAGCTTGGGGCTCCCTTGGACTGAAGCTTTCTTT. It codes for CASSLGLPWTEAFF.

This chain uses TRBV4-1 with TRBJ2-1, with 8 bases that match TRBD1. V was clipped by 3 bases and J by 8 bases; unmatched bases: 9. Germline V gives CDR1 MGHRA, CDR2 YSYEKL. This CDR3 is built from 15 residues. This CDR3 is CASSHRTGSRDEQFF. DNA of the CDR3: TGCGCCAGCAGCCATCGGACAGGGTCCAGGGATGAGCAGTTCTTC.

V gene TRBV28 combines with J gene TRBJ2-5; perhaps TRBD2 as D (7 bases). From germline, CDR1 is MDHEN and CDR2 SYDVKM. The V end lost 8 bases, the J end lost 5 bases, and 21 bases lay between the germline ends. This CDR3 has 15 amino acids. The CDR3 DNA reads TGTGCCAGCTGTACCGGGGGCGGGAGCGATGAGACCCAGTACTTC. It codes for CASCTGGGSDETQYF.

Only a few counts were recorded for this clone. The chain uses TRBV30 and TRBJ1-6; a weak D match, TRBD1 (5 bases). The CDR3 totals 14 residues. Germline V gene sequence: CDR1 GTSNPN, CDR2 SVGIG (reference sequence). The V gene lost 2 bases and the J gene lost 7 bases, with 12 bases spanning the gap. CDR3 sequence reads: CAWSLGLGNSPLHF. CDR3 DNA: TGTGCCTGGAGTTTGGGACTAGGGAATTCACCCCTCCACTTT.

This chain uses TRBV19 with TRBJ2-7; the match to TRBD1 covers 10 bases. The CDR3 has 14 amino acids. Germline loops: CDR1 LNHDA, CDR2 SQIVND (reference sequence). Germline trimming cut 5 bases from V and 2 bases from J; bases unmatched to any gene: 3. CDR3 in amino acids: CASSSGTGAYEQYF. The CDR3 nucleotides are TGTGCCAGTAGTTCCGGGACAGGGGCCTACGAGCAGTACTTC. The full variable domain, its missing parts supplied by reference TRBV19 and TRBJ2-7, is DGGITQSPKYLFRKEGQNVTLSCEQNLNHDAMYWYRQDPGQGLRLIYYSQIVNDFQKGDIAEGYSVSREKKESFPLTVTSAQKNPTAFYLCASSSGTGAYEQYFGPGTRLTVT.

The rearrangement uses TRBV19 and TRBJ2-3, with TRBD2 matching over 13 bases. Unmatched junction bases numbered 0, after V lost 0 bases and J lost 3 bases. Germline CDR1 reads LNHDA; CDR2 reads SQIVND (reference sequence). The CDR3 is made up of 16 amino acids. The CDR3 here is CASSIEGLAGTDTQYF. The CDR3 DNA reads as TGTGCCAGTAGTATAGAGGGACTAGCGGGGACAGATACGCAGTATTTT.

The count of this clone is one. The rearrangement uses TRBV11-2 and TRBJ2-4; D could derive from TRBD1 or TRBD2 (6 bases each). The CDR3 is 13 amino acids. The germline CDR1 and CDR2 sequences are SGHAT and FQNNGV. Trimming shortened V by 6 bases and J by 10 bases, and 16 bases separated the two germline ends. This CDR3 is CASRYGGAGIQYF. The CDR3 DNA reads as TGTGCCAGCAGGTACGGGGGCGCGGGGATTCAGTACTTC.

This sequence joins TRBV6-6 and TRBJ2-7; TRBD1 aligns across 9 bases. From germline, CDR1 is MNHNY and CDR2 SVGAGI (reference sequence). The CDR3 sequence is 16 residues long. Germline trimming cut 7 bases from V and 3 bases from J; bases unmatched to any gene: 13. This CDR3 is CASIEKWGTGSYEQYF. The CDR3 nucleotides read TGTGCCAGCATTGAGAAATGGGGGACAGGGAGCTACGAGCAGTACTTC.

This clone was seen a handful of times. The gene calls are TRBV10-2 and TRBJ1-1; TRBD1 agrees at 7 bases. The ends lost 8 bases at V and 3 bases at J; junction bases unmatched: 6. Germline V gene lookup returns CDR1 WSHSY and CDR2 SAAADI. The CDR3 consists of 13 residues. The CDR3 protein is CASFTGAHTEAFF. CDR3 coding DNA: TGCGCCAGCTTCACAGGGGCTCACACTGAAGCTTTCTTT.

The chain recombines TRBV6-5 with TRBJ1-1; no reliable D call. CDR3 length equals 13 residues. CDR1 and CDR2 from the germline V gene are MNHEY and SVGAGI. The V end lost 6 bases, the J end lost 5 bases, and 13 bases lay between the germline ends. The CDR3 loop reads CASRRASATEAFF. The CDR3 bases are TGTGCCAGCAGGCGGGCCTCCGCGACTGAAGCTTTCTTT.

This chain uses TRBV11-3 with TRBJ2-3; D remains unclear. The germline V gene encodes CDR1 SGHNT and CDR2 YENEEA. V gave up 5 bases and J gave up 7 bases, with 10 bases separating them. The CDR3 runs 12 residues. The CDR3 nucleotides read TGTGCCAGCAGCCTCGGGTGGAATACGCAGTATTTT. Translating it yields CASSLGWNTQYF.

CDR3 region: CASSQDGGADFVDQASYEQYF. The CDR3, as DNA: TGTGCCAGCAGCCAAGATGGGGGGGCGGACTTCGTGGACCAAGCGAGCTACGAGCAGTACTTC. The V gene is TRBV3-1 (or the pseudogene TRBV3-2), the J gene TRBJ2-7; D may be TRBD2 (7 bases). The V and J ends lost 0 bases and 3 bases respectively, with 30 bases between them. Germline V gene data show CDR1 as LGHDT and CDR2 as YNNKEL (reference sequence). The CDR3 consists of 21 residues.

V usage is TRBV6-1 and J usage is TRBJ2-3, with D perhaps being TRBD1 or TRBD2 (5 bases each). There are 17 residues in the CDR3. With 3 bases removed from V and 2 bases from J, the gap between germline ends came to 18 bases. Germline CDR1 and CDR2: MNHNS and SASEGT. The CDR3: CASSDRPSGRSTDTQYF. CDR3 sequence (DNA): TGTGCCAGCAGTGACAGGCCCTCGGGGCGTTCCACAGATACGCAGTATTTT.

CDR3 loop: CASSLGGGQNTDTQYF. DNA for the CDR3: TGTGCCAGCAGCTTGGGAGGGGGACAGAACACAGATACGCAGTATTTT. This chain uses TRBV5-6 with TRBJ2-3; 7 positions match TRBD1. CDR3 length: 16 amino acids. The J segment lost 2 bases and the V segment lost 0 bases, leaving 6 bases of the junction unmatched. CDR1 is SGHDT and CDR2 is YYEEEE in the germline V gene.

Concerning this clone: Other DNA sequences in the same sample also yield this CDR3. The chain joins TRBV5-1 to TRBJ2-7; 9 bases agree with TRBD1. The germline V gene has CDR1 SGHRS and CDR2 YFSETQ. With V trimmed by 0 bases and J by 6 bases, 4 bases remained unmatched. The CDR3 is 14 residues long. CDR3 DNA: TGCGCCAGCAGCTTGGGACAGGGGGGGCGCGAGCAGTACTTC. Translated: CASSLGQGGREQYF.

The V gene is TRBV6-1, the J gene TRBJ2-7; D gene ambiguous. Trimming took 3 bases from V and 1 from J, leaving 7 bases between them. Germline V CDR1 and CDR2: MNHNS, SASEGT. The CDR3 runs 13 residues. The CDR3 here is CASSEGLSYEQYF. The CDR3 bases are TGTGCCAGCAGTGAGGGCCTGTCCTACGAGCAGTACTTC.

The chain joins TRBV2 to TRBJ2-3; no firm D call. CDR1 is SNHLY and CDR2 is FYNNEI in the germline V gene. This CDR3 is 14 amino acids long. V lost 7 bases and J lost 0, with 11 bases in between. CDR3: CASKETSSTDTQYF. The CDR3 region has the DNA TGTGCCAGCAAAGAGACCTCTAGCACAGATACGCAGTATTTT.

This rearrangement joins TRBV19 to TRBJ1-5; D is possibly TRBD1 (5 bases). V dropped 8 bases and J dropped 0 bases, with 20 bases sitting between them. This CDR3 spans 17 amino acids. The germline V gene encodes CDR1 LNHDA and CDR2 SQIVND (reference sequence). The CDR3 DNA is TGTGCCAGTTCCATTTTTGGGGGGGATCTTAGCAATCAGCCCCAGCATTTT. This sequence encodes CASSIFGGDLSNQPQHF.

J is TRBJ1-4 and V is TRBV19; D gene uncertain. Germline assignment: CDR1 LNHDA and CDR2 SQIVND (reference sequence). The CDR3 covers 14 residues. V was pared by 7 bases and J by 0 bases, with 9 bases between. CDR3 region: CASKGESTNEKLFF. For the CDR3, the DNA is TGTGCCAGTAAAGGAGAATCAACTAATGAAAAACTGTTTTTT.

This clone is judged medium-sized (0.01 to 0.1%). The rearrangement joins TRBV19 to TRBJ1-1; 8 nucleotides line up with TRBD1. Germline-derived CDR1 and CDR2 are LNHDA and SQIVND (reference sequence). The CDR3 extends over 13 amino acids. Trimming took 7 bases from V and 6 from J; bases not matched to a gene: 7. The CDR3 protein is CASNDRGWPEAFF. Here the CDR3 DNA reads TGTGCCAGTAACGACAGGGGTTGGCCTGAAGCTTTCTTT.

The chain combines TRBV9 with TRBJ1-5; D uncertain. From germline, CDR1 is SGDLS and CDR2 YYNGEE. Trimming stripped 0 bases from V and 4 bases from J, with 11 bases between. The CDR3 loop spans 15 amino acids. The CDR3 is CASSVDPTSNQPQHF. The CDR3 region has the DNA TGTGCCAGCAGCGTAGACCCAACGTCTAATCAGCCCCAGCATTTT.

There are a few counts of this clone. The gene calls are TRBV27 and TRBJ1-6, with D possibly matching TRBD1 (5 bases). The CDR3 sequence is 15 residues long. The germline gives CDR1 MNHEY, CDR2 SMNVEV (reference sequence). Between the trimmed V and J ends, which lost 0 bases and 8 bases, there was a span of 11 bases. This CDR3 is CASSLSITGHSPLHF. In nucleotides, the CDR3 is TGTGCCAGCAGTTTATCGATAACGGGGCATTCACCCCTCCACTTT.

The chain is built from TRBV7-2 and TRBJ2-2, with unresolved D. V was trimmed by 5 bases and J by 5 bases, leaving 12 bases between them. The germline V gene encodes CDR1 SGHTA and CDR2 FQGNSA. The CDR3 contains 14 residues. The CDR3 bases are TGTGCCAGCAGCCCTAGGGTGGGAACCGGGGAGCTGTTTTTT. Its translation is CASSPRVGTGELFF.